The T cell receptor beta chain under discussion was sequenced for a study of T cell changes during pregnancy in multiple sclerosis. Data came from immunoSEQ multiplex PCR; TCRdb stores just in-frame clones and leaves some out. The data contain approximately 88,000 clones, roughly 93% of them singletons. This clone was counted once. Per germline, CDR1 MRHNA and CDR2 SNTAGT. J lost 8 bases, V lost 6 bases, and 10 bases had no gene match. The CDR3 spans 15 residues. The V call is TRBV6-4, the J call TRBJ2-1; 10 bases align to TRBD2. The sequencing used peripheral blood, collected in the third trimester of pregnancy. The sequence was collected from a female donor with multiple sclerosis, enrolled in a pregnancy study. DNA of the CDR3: TGTGCCAGCAGCGCCGTGGCTAGCGGGAGTGATGAGCAGTTCTTC. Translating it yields CASSAVASGSDEQFF.